This T cell receptor (beta chain) was recorded in a study of response to subunit inactivated influenza vaccine. Broader study findings: A suggestion made by the authors is that each seasonal influenza vaccination recruits few new T cells.

In TCRdb, the RT-PCR reads were re-called with MiXCR into one record per CDR3 protein. The sample yields about 300,000 distinct CDR3 sequences, roughly 22% seen once. V was pared by 6 bases and J by 2 bases, with 12 bases of the junction left unmatched. The CDR3 is 17 residues long. Germline loops: CDR1 LGHNA, CDR2 YNFKEQ. Turning to this clonotype: The antigen is not known.

This chain joins TRBV4-2 and TRBJ2-3, with 9 nucleotides matching TRBD1. The clonotype was recovered from a man aged 50-75 years who received an inactivated influenza vaccine. The material was PBMCs from blood, obtained roughly 20 months after vaccination. CDR3 DNA sequence: TGTGCCAGCAGTCCTGGCGACAGGGGGACTTACACAGATACGCAGTATTTT. It is translated as CASSPGDRGTYTDTQYF.